This is a list of T cell receptor beta chains from one sample in a study of blood T cell repertoires in COVID-19. The protocol was immunoSEQ multiplex PCR, while the TCRdb copy is restricted to in-frame clones and leaves out a portion. The data contain more than 250,000 clones, 70% to 90% of them singletons. Sequences were obtained from PBMCs or T cells enriched from blood (not recorded which). The receptors come from a man aged 25-45 years who had recovered from COVID-19. Each CDR3 is given with its conserved first and last residue. The listing skips clone size in some rows; elsewhere it reads once, few, many or a size class.

clone size: NA; J gene: TRBJ1-2; V gene: TRBV5-4; CDR3 protein: CASSSGGQADYGYTF
clone size: NA; J gene: TRBJ2-3; V gene: TRBV4-2; CDR3 protein: CASSQDGQLDTDTQYF
clone size: few; J gene: TRBJ1-2; V gene: TRBV5-1; CDR3 protein: CASSSDRRFDGYTF
clone size: NA; J gene: TRBJ1-1; V gene: TRBV4-1; CDR3 protein: CASNKFIGANTEAFF
clone size: NA; J gene: TRBJ2-5; V gene: TRBV5-1; CDR3 protein: CASSLGSQEGTQYF
clone size: once; J gene: TRBJ1-5; V gene: TRBV6-5; CDR3 protein: CASSAGQGPNQPQHF
clone size: NA; J gene: TRBJ1-2; V gene: TRBV9; CDR3 protein: CASSVTDTNYGYTF
clone size: once; J gene: TRBJ2-7; V gene: TRBV10-3; CDR3 protein: CALTPKERGPPYEQYF
clone size: NA; J gene: TRBJ1-1; V gene: TRBV6-1; CDR3 protein: CASSDPVWDSRNTEAFF
clone size: once; J gene: TRBJ1-6; V gene: TRBV5-1; CDR3 protein: CASSRRWDRGPDSPLHF
clone size: NA; J gene: TRBJ2-5; V gene: TRBV5-1; CDR3 protein: CASSLAGGGASETQYF
clone size: NA; J gene: TRBJ2-3; V gene: TRBV7-9; CDR3 protein: CASSSTSGGGRDTQYF
clone size: once; J gene: TRBJ1-2; V gene: TRBV4-1; CDR3 protein: CASSPAVAGNGYTF
clone size: NA; J gene: TRBJ2-6; V gene: TRBV5-4; CDR3 protein: CASSLALTGPGANVLTF
clone size: NA; J gene: TRBJ2-7; V gene: TRBV6-5; CDR3 protein: CASSYSRRAYEQYF
clone size: few; J gene: TRBJ1-1; V gene: TRBV27; CDR3 protein: CASSLSADTEAFF
clone size: NA; J gene: TRBJ1-2; V gene: TRBV18; CDR3 protein: CASSSNPTSGRGYTF
clone size: NA; J gene: TRBJ1-2; V gene: TRBV9; CDR3 protein: CASSVQQGAEGYTF
clone size: NA; J gene: TRBJ1-4; V gene: TRBV6-5; CDR3 protein: CASKPVNTNEKLFF
clone size: NA; J gene: TRBJ2-7; V gene: TRBV13; CDR3 protein: CASSFWGHNYEQYF
clone size: NA; J gene: TRBJ2-7; V gene: TRBV3-1/TRBV3-2; CDR3 protein: CASSQGSSSGEQYF
clone size: once; J gene: TRBJ1-5; V gene: TRBV20-1; CDR3 protein: CSASNANSGQPQHF